The source of this T cell receptor (beta chain) is a study of blood T cell repertoires in COVID-19. Across the study: Sources were T cells, B-cell-depleted T cells, or PBMCs; the material itself was cDNA or gDNA.

Assay: immunoSEQ multiplex PCR; the TCRdb copy retains only in-frame clones and omits some. The sample lists about 97,000 clones, more than 75% seen once, with roughly 4.1% in the top ten. The CDR3 contains 14 residues. Germline-derived CDR1 and CDR2 are SGHVS and FQNEAQ. V was trimmed by 2 bases and J by 4 bases, leaving 8 bases between them. The TCR originated in a human donor in a cohort sampled during active COVID-19. Specimen: peripheral blood. This chain uses TRBV7-8 with TRBJ2-2; TRBD2 is a possible D gene (5 bases). CDR3 amino acids: CASSLKRFTGELFF. The CDR3 DNA reads as TGTGCCAGCAGCTTAAAGCGGTTCACCGGGGAGCTGTTTTTT.